Reported below is one T cell receptor beta chain. Its antigen is not known. The record originates from a study of shared clonotypes between healthy human individuals. Overall study context: The study used three CD4 naive, three CD4 memory, two CD8 naive and one CD8 memory plate per donor. Overall study results and limits: On the whole, naive subsets had larger estimated richness than memory subsets had.

An even split of each subset's genomic DNA across several immunoSEQ plates was performed. Sorted subsets were amplified in replicate PCRs using about 210 ng DNA, roughly 30,000 T cell genomes. Sequencing was performed with immunoSEQ multiplex PCR; in TCRdb, only in-frame clones are kept and a portion is missing. The sample shows roughly 1,000,000 clones, approximately 80% of them seen only once. The CDR3 is 15 amino acids. The germline CDR1 and CDR2 sequences are MNHEY and SVGAGI. V gave up 6 bases and J gave up 1 base; unmatched junction bases: 6. The rearrangement uses TRBV6-5 and TRBJ2-7, with 10 bases aligning to TRBD1. Sequencing was performed on memory CD4+ T cells from PBMCs. The subset: CD45RA-negative fraction. This sequence originates from a man between 18 and 35 years old in good health. Some clones in this sample may be carry-over from other donors' samples. The CDR3 bases are TGTGCCAGCAGGACAGGGGGCGGTAATTCCTACGAGCAGTACTTC. Its translation is CASRTGGGNSYEQYF.